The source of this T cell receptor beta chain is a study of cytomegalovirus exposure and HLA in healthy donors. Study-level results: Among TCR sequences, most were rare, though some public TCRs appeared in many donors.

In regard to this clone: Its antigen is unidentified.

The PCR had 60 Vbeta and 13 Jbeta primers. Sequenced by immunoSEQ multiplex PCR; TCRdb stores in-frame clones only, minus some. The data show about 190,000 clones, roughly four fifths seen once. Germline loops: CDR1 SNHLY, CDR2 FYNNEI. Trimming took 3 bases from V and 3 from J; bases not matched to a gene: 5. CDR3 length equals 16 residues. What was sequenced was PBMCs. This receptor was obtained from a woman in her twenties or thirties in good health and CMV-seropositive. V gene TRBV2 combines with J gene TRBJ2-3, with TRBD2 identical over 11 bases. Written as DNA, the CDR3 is TGTGCCAGCAGTGATAGTAGCGGGAGGGCGACAGATACGCAGTATTTT. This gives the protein CASSDSSGRATDTQYF. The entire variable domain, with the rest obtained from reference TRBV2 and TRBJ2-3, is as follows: EPEVTQTPSHQVTQMGQEVILRCVPISNHLYFYWYRQILGQKVEFLVSFYNNEISEKSEIFDDQFSVERPDGSNFTLKIRSTKLEDSAMYFCASSDSSGRATDTQYFGPGTRLTVL.